What follows are 17 T cell receptor beta chains derived from one specimen sequenced in a study of T-cell reconstitution after alpha-beta-depleted transplantation in children. TCRbeta library preparation incorporated unique molecular identifiers. Using its own MiXCR run on the PCR reads, TCRdb lists one record per CDR3 protein. The sample includes around 500,000 distinct CDR3 sequences, roughly 24% of them seen just once. Source: PBMCs, mostly from graft donor cells, taken 360 days after TCRalphabeta/CD19-depleted stem cell transplant. The receptors were sampled from a boy under three years old who had a stem cell transplant for acute myeloid leukemia, so the T cells may come from the graft donor.

The chain employs TRBV12-3 or TRBV12-4 and TRBJ2-1; possibly TRBD1 or TRBD2 for D (6 bases each). V lost 7 bases and J 10 bases, leaving 14 bases between the germline ends. This CDR3 contains 12 residues. The CDR3 bases are TGTGCCAGCACCGCTACGGGGGCGGAGCAGTTCTTC. Its translation is CASTATGAEQFF.

In its sample, this clonotype was seen a few times. J is TRBJ2-3 and V is TRBV20-1, with D perhaps assigned TRBD1 or TRBD2 (5 bases each). V was trimmed by 3 bases and J by 4 bases, leaving 11 bases between them. The germline gives CDR1 DFQATT, CDR2 SNEGSKA (reference sequence). This CDR3 has 13 residues. The CDR3 bases are TGCAGTGCTAGGAGGGGCTGGGCAGATACGCAGTATTTT. Protein product: CSARRGWADTQYF.

This clonotype appeared many times. The chain couples TRBV29-1 to TRBJ2-3, with a tentative D call TRBD2 (5 bases). Germline V gene lookup returns CDR1 SQVTM and CDR2 ANQGSEA. V gave up 7 bases and J gave up 2 bases, with 19 bases separating them. The CDR3 is made up of 15 amino acids. The CDR3 bases are TGCAGCGGACAAGAGGAGGTGGAGGTCACAGATACGCAGTATTTT. It yields the protein CSGQEEVEVTDTQYF.

The chain couples TRBV10-3 to TRBJ2-1, with TRBD2 as a possible D gene (6 bases). Looked up from germline, CDR1 is ENHRY and CDR2 is SYGVKD. This CDR3 spans 13 amino acids. V was pared by 3 bases and J by 7 bases, with 10 bases between. The CDR3 DNA follows: TGTGCCATCAGTGAAGTAGCGGTGAATGAGCAGTTCTTC. Protein sequence: CAISEVAVNEQFF.

The rearrangement joins TRBV5-1 to TRBJ2-7; D gene ambiguous. Per germline, CDR1 SGHRS and CDR2 YFSETQ. The V end was cut by 4 bases, the J end by 0 bases, with 5 bases between. The CDR3 totals 12 residues. In nucleotides, the CDR3 is TGCGCCAGCAGCGACCACTCCTACGAGCAGTACTTC. Translation: CASSDHSYEQYF.

This clonotype was picked up a small number of times. The rearrangement uses TRBV5-6 and TRBJ1-5; D uncertain. CDR3 length equals 14 residues. The germline CDR1 and CDR2 sequences are SGHDT and YYEEEE. The V end was cut by 2 bases, the J end by 4 bases, with 10 bases between. CDR3 coding DNA: TGTGCCAGCAGCTTCAAAGGGCTAAATCAGCCCCAGCATTTT. Encoded protein: CASSFKGLNQPQHF.

This chain joins TRBV28 and TRBJ2-7; the D is unclear. Looked up from germline, CDR1 is MDHEN and CDR2 is SYDVKM. V was trimmed by 5 bases and J by 1 base, leaving 15 bases between them. There are 15 residues in the CDR3. The CDR3 DNA follows: TGTGCCAGCAGTAACGCCGGGCCGCTATCCTACGAGCAGTACGTC. Protein sequence: CASSNAGPLSYEQYV.

This chain connects TRBV11-2 to TRBJ2-1; 12 nucleotides match TRBD2. CDR1 and CDR2 from the germline V gene are SGHAT and FQNNGV. With 2 bases clipped from V and 0 bases from J, the junction kept 5 bases outside the gene matches. The CDR3 length is 18 residues. CDR3 sequence reads: CASSLRLAGGISYNEQFF. Written as DNA, the CDR3 is TGTGCCAGCAGCTTACGTCTAGCGGGGGGGATCTCCTACAATGAGCAGTTCTTC.

This clonotype was seen a handful of times. The V and J genes are TRBV24-1 and TRBJ2-1; the match to TRBD2 covers 9 bases. V was clipped by 4 bases and J by 8 bases; unmatched bases: 5. The CDR3 loop spans 14 amino acids. Germline V gene data show CDR1 as KGHDR and CDR2 as SFDVKD. This CDR3 reads CATSEGTSPDEQFF. CDR3 nucleotides: TGTGCCACCAGTGAAGGGACTAGCCCCGATGAGCAGTTCTTC.

This clonotype was observed many times. The chain has TRBV7-9 and TRBJ2-5; D call uncertain. Trimming took 1 base from V and 2 from J, leaving 8 bases between them. The CDR3 is 14 residues long. CDR1 SEHNR and CDR2 FQNEAQ come from the germline V gene (reference sequence). The chain's CDR3 is CASSLGFQQETQYF. The CDR3 DNA is TGTGCCAGCAGCTTAGGCTTCCAGCAAGAGACCCAGTACTTC.

Note on this clonotype: Its ends do not fully match the called genes, so a read error is possible. This chain joins TRBV10-3 and TRBJ2-1; the D gene is possibly TRBD2 (7 bases). This CDR3 contains 12 residues. Germline V gives CDR1 ENHRY, CDR2 SYGVKD. The chain's CDR3 is CAMGWGGSERVF. As DNA, the CDR3 is TGTGCCATGGGCTGGGGGGGCTCCGAGCGGGTCTTC.

This clonotype was observed at least ten times. J is TRBJ2-7 and V is TRBV29-1; D tentatively fits TRBD1 or TRBD2 (6 bases each). Between the trimmed V and J ends, which lost 4 bases and 3 bases, there was a span of 10 bases. The CDR3 has 12 amino acids. Germline loops: CDR1 SQVTM, CDR2 ANQGSEA. The CDR3 protein is CSVARGHYEQYF. The CDR3 DNA sequence: TGCAGCGTTGCTCGGGGGCACTACGAGCAGTACTTC.

This clonotype was seen many times. This sequence joins TRBV12-3 or TRBV12-4 and TRBJ1-6, with 7 bases fitting TRBD1. The CDR3 sequence is 17 residues long. V lost 3 bases to trimming and J lost 10 bases; unmatched junction nucleotides: 15. The CDR3 loop reads CASSLIDLDRVGSPLHF. CDR3 nucleotide sequence: TGTGCCAGCAGTTTGATCGACCTCGACAGGGTTGGCTCACCCCTCCACTTT.

This clonotype was counted only a few times. At one of its ends the junction is not consistent with the germline gene, which may arise from a read error. The chain couples TRBV20-1 to TRBJ1-1, with 7 bases fitting TRBD1. This CDR3 spans 17 amino acids. Per the germline V gene, CDR1 is DFQATT and CDR2 is SNEGSKA (reference sequence). The CDR3 loop is CCARDMEGASKNTEAFF. As DNA, the CDR3 is TGCTGTGCTAGAGATATGGAGGGGGCGTCGAAGAACACTGAAGCTTTCTTT.

The CDR3 sequence is CASSFSQTGNPYEQYF. The CDR3 DNA reads TGTGCCAGCAGTTTCTCCCAGACAGGGAACCCCTACGAGCAGTACTTC. This chain joins TRBV12-3 or TRBV12-4 and TRBJ2-7; 7 nucleotides agree with TRBD1. V shed 3 bases and J 2 bases; nucleotides not matched to a gene: 10. The CDR3 consists of 16 residues.

The sample holds many counts of this clonotype. This chain joins TRBV5-1 and TRBJ2-1, with 11 bases matching TRBD1. Germline V gene lookup returns CDR1 SGHRS and CDR2 YFSETQ. This CDR3 has 13 residues. Losses at the gene ends were 4 bases for V and 12 bases for J; bases not matched to a gene: 6. CDR3 sequence: CASSPGQGARQFF. The CDR3 bases are TGCGCCAGCAGCCCAGGACAGGGGGCGCGGCAGTTCTTC.

This clonotype was seen repeatedly, ten times or more. This chain joins TRBV5-1 and TRBJ2-3; the D is unclear. With 0 bases removed from V and 10 bases from J, the gap between germline ends came to 9 bases. The CDR3 is made up of 12 amino acids. CDR1 is SGHRS and CDR2 is YFSETQ in the germline V gene. CDR3 residues: CASSLALAPQYF. CDR3 in DNA: TGCGCCAGCAGCTTGGCCCTTGCCCCGCAGTATTTT.